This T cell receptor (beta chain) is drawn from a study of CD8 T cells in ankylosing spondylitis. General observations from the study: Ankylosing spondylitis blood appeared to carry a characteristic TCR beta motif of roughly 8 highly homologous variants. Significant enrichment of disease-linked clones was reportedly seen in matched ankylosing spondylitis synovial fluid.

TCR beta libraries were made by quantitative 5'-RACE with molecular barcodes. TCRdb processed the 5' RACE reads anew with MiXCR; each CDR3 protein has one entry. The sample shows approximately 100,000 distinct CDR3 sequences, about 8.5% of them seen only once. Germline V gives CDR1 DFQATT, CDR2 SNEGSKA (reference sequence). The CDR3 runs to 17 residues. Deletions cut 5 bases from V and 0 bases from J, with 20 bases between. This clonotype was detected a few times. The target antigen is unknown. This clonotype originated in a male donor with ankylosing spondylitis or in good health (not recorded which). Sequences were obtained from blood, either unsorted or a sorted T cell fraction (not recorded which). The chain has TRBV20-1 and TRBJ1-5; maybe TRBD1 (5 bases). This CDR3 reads CSAGPTYGDLSNQPQHF. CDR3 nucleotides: TGCAGTGCTGGACCCACCTACGGGGACCTTAGCAATCAGCCCCAGCATTTT.